The 2 T cell receptor beta chains below come from one sample, sequenced in a study of cytomegalovirus exposure and HLA in healthy donors. The PCR was carried out with 60 Vbeta primers and 13 Jbeta primers. Clones were sequenced by immunoSEQ multiplex PCR, and TCRdb holds only the in-frame ones, with some missing. The sample holds 90,000 to 150,000 clones, roughly 80% seen once. Sample: PBMCs. These receptors all come from a man aged 50-59 years in good health and CMV-seropositive.

The chain recombines TRBV29-1 with TRBJ1-5; 8 bases map to TRBD1. Trimming removed 5 bases from V and 5 bases from J; junction bases left unmatched: 5. The germline V gene encodes CDR1 SQVTM and CDR2 ANQGSEA. The CDR3 extends over 13 amino acids. The chain's CDR3 is CSVSGQEDQPQHF. In nucleotides, the CDR3 is TGCAGCGTTTCGGGACAGGAGGATCAGCCCCAGCATTTT.

The rearrangement links TRBV5-6 to TRBJ1-1; D remains unclear. Germline V CDR1 and CDR2: SGHDT, YYEEEE. CDR3 length equals 16 residues. V was clipped by 1 base and J by 1 base, with 14 bases between them. The CDR3 region is CASSLRRSVENTEAFF. CDR3 DNA sequence: TGTGCCAGCAGCTTGCGTCGCTCAGTTGAGAACACTGAAGCTTTCTTT.